This T cell receptor beta chain was observed in a study of OX40 agonist ivuxolimab in advanced cancers. Whole-study context: Participants, 82.7% male, averaged around 64 years of age, ranging from 23 to 79. Partial responses occurred in Three dose-escalation patients, one with hepatocellular carcinoma and two with cutaneous melanoma. Broader study findings: At doses 0.1 to 3.0 mg/kg, CD4+ and CD8+ clones expanded. Nonresponders, in some cases, also had low normalized T-cell clonal expansion.

A remark on this clone: The antigen is unknown.

Assay used: immunoSEQ multiplex PCR; TCRdb lists only in-frame clones, some missing. The sample records 55,000 to 70,000 clones, roughly 85% being singletons. The ends were cut back, 5 bases at V and 7 bases at J, with 12 bases in the middle. The CDR3 is 13 residues long. Germline assignment: CDR1 SGHTA and CDR2 FQGNSA. The gene calls are TRBV7-2 and TRBJ2-1; possible D gene TRBD1, 5 bases. The TCR comes from an adult with an advanced solid tumor such as melanoma, head and neck, liver or kidney cancer. The sequences come from CD4+ or CD8+ T cells sorted from blood, collected in a trial of the OX40 agonist ivuxolimab. The CDR3 bases are TGTGCCAGCAGCCAAATGGCAGGGAATGAGCAGTTCTTC. Encoded protein: CASSQMAGNEQFF.